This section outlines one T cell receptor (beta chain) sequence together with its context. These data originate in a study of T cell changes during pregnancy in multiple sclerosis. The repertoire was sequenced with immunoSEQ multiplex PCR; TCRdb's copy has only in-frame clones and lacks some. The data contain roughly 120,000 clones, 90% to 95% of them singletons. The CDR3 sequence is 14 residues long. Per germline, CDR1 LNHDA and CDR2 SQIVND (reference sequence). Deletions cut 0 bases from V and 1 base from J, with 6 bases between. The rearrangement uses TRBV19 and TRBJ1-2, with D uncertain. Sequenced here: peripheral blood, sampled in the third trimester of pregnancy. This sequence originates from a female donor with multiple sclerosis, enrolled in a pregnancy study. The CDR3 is CASSIDGGNYGYTF. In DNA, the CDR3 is TGTGCCAGTAGTATAGACGGCGGTAACTATGGCTACACCTTC.